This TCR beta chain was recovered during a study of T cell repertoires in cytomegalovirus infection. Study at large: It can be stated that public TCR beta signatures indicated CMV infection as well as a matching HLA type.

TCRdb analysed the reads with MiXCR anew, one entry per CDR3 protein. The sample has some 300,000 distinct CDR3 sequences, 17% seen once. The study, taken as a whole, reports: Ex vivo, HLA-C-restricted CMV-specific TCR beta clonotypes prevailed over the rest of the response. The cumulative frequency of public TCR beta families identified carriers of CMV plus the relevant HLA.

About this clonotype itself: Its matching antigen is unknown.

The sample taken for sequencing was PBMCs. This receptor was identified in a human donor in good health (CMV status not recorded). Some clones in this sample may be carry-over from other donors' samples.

CDR3 amino acids: CASSLSVSAEAFF. DNA for the CDR3: TGTGCCAGCAGTTTATCAGTGAGTGCTGAAGCTTTCTTT. V usage is TRBV27 and J usage is TRBJ1-1; D not resolved. Germline CDR1 MNHEY, CDR2 SMNVEV (reference sequence). The CDR3 consists of 13 residues. V gave up 0 bases and J gave up 6 bases, with 8 bases separating them.